One TCR beta chain is described in this entry. Seattle enrolled patients during active infection and tracked them longitudinally. Clones were read by immunoSEQ multiplex PCR, and TCRdb kept only the in-frame ones, dropping some. The table lists roughly 480,000 clones, roughly 89% of them singletons. The entry originates in a study of blood T cell repertoires in COVID-19. Study information: Sites in the United States, Italy and Spain provided acute and convalescent COVID-19 samples.

This CDR3 has 14 amino acids. Trimming took 6 bases from V and 0 from J, leaving 10 bases between them. Germline CDR1 and CDR2: MRHNA and SNTAGT. This chain joins TRBV6-4 and TRBJ2-3; maybe TRBD2 (6 bases). This TCR was sampled from a young man with COVID-19, enrolled during active disease. The material sequenced was peripheral blood. DNA for the CDR3: TGTGCCAGCAGCCGGGAGAGGAGCACAGATACGCAGTATTTT. Amino acids: CASSRERSTDTQYF.